This T cell receptor (beta chain) was captured by sequencing in a study of T cells in Graves' hyperthyroidism and ophthalmopathy. The CDR3 consists of 13 residues. Germline assignment: CDR1 MNHNY and CDR2 SVGAGI (reference sequence). Trimming stripped 2 bases from V and 8 bases from J, with 11 bases between. Points from the study as a whole: Model-based prediction identified ophthalmopathy a median 6.5 months prior to its onset. Separation of ophthalmopathy from stable hyperthyroidism was achieved by a 13 V-J model.

What was amplified from RNA transcripts were TCR beta CDR3 regions. When the TCR CDR3 underwent first-round RT-PCR, the HTBI primer set was used. TCRdb called the multiplex PCR reads again in MiXCR, with one record for every CDR3 protein. Of over 350,000 distinct CDR3 sequences in the sample, around 15% were seen once. At least ten counts were recorded for this clonotype. The antigen is undetermined. This sequence was found in a man aged 50 to 59 with Graves' ophthalmopathy. Sequenced input: blood. The V call is TRBV6-6, the J call TRBJ2-3; tentative D call: TRBD2 (6 bases). The CDR3 loop is CASSYPGVGTQYF. The CDR3 DNA is TGTGCCAGCAGTTACCCGGGAGTTGGTACGCAGTATTTT.